This TCR beta chain was retrieved from a study of TIL therapy for anti-PD-1-resistant metastatic lung cancer. Study summary: Most patients had lung adenocarcinoma; a handful of tumors were EGFR-mutant, two ALK-rearranged; half smoked currently or formerly.

The immunoSEQ assay was v3. Sequencing depth was around 1.9 million read pairs for survey level, roughly 4.5-6.5 million for deep. Using immunoSEQ multiplex PCR, the repertoire was profiled, and TCRdb retains in-frame clones only, with some absent. In the table there are 15,000 to 20,000 clones, about four fifths of which are singletons. Time point indicated: pre-treatment sample, taken before nivolumab and TIL therapy. The CDR3 is 13 residues long. Per the germline V gene, CDR1 is MDHEN and CDR2 is SYDVKM. V shed 8 bases and J shed 5 bases, with 15 bases lying between them. This sequence originates from a person between 25 and 80 years old with non-small cell lung cancer. This sample comprised blood, obtained at baseline. The V gene is TRBV28, the J gene TRBJ2-5, with D perhaps TRBD1 or TRBD2 (5 bases each). The CDR3 sequence: CASAAGREETQYF. DNA for the CDR3: TGTGCCAGCGCGGCCGGCAGGGAGGAGACCCAGTACTTC.